The 21 T cell receptor beta chains in this list originate from one sample, sequenced in a study of beta chain features in type 1 diabetes. For these receptors, no antigen is known. TCRB transcripts that were expressed got sequenced, as all of the isolated RNA had been reverse transcribed. The assay was immunoSEQ multiplex PCR, and TCRdb's table has in-frame clones only and misses some. The sample includes hundreds of thousands of clones, approximately 16% of them seen just once. Study observations and caveats: TCRB CDR3s were moderately but significantly shorter in Type 1 diabetes patients in all four CD4+ subsets.

Sequencing was done on a sample of naive CD4+ T cells from blood. These receptors were taken from a young man with type 1 diabetes.

This chain uses TRBV7-2 with TRBJ2-1; TRBD2 aligns across 7 bases. The CDR3 contains 16 residues. Trimming took 3 bases from V and 0 from J; bases not matched to a gene: 5. CDR1 SGHTA and CDR2 FQGNSA come from the germline V gene. DNA for the CDR3: TGTGCCAGCAGCTTTGGCGGGAGCGGCTCCTACAATGAGCAGTTCTTC. Protein sequence: CASSFGGSGSYNEQFF. The full variable domain, rest sourced from reference TRBV7-2 and TRBJ2-1, is GAGVSQSPSNKVTEKGKDVELRCDPISGHTALYWYRQSLGQGLEFLIYFQGNSAPDKSGLPSDRFSAERTGGSVSTLTIQRTQQEDSAVYLCASSFGGSGSYNEQFFGPGTRLTVL.

This clone came up a few times. V gene TRBV11-2 combines with J gene TRBJ2-5; TRBD2 aligns across 11 bases. CDR1 and CDR2 (germline): SGHAT, FQNNGV. Germline trimming cut 0 bases from V and 5 bases from J; bases unmatched to any gene: 5. The CDR3 sequence is 16 residues long. CDR3 nucleotide sequence: TGTGCCAGCAGCTTAGAGCTAGCGGGGGGCCGGGAGACCCAGTACTTC. The encoded protein is CASSLELAGGRETQYF.

This clone was seen a handful of times. The CDR3 protein is CASSSLRERGNEQFF. DNA for the CDR3: TGTGCCAGCAGTTCTCTGCGGGAGCGGGGCAATGAGCAGTTCTTC. V usage is TRBV28 and J usage is TRBJ2-1; 7 bases are a match to TRBD2. The V gene end was trimmed by 4 bases and the J gene end by 6 bases; junction bases not matched to a gene: 9. The CDR3 length is 15 residues. The germline CDR1 and CDR2 sequences are MDHEN and SYDVKM.

This clone showed up just a few times. This chain links TRBV9 with TRBJ2-5; 9 bases map to TRBD1. The CDR3 consists of 18 residues. CDR1 is SGDLS, CDR2 YYNGEE, per germline. V shed 0 bases and J 5 bases; nucleotides not matched to a gene: 14. This CDR3 reads CASSVGQGGSLASETQYF. The CDR3 DNA is TGTGCCAGCAGCGTAGGACAGGGGGGGAGTTTGGCATCCGAGACCCAGTACTTC.

This clone was observed a handful of times. The chain joins TRBV28 to TRBJ1-2; D perhaps matches TRBD1 (6 bases). Germline V gene sequence: CDR1 MDHEN, CDR2 SYDVKM. V lost 6 bases and J lost 6, with 14 bases in between. The CDR3 sequence is 13 residues long. The DNA of the CDR3 is TGTGCCAGCAGCAGAACAGGGTGGAATGGCTACACCTTC. Its translation is CASSRTGWNGYTF.

This clone has a handful of counts. This chain connects TRBV14 to TRBJ2-7, with D perhaps TRBD2 (6 bases). The germline V gene has CDR1 SGHDN and CDR2 FVKESK. This CDR3 region has 15 residues. The ends were cut back, 4 bases at V and 6 bases at J, with 19 bases in the middle. This CDR3 reads CASSRIRDSPGEQYF. The CDR3 DNA reads as TGTGCCAGCAGCCGCATTAGGGACTCGCCCGGCGAGCAGTACTTC.

The rearrangement joins TRBV7-8 to TRBJ2-7, with a possible D match to TRBD2 (7 bases). This CDR3 region has 15 residues. V gave up 4 bases and J gave up 13 bases, with 26 bases separating them. In germline, CDR1 is SGHVS, CDR2 FQNEAQ. CDR3 sequence: CASSSIRTSARGAYF. CDR3 sequence (DNA): TGTGCCAGCAGCTCTATTCGTACGAGCGCTCGGGGGGCATACTTC. Combining the CDR3 with reference TRBV7-8 and TRBJ2-7 gives the whole variable domain GAGVSQSPRYKVAKRGQDVALRCDPISGHVSLFWYQQALGQGPEFLTYFQNEAQLDKSGLPSDRFFAERPEGSVSTLKIQRTQQEDSAVYLCASSSIRTSARGAYFGPGTRLTVT.

This clone was found a few times. The chain carries TRBV5-1 and TRBJ2-3; D not certain. CDR1 and CDR2 (germline): SGHRS, YFSETQ. The CDR3 spans 14 residues. V was pared by 6 bases and J by 5 bases, with 16 bases between. The CDR3 sequence: CASNYGSARDTQYF. CDR3 bases: TGCGCCAGCAACTATGGTAGTGCAAGAGATACGCAGTATTTT. Full variable domain (remainder filled in from reference TRBV5-1 and TRBJ2-3): KAGVTQTPRYLIKTRGQQVTLSCSPISGHRSVSWYQQTPGQGLQFLFEYFSETQRNKGNFPGRFSGRQFSNSRSEMNVSTLELGDSALYLCASNYGSARDTQYFGPGTRLTVL.

In its sample, this clone was seen a few times. The rearrangement links TRBV6-1 to TRBJ2-3; the match to TRBD2 covers 10 bases. Germline CDR1 reads MNHNS; CDR2 reads SASEGT. J gave up 9 bases and V 4 bases, and 1 base lay outside the gene matches. This CDR3 spans 12 amino acids. The chain's CDR3 is CASSATSGTQYF. The CDR3 DNA reads TGTGCCAGCAGTGCGACTAGCGGGACGCAGTATTTT.

The chain has TRBV5-1 and TRBJ2-3; 14 bases align to TRBD2. CDR3 length equals 16 residues. Germline V gene data show CDR1 as SGHRS and CDR2 as YFSETQ. With V trimmed by 4 bases and J by 5 bases, 6 bases remained unmatched. CDR3 DNA: TGCGCCAGCAGCCCCGGGACTAGCGGGGGTAAAGATACGCAGTATTTT. This translates into CASSPGTSGGKDTQYF. Full variable domain (rest looked up from reference TRBV5-1 and TRBJ2-3): KAGVTQTPRYLIKTRGQQVTLSCSPISGHRSVSWYQQTPGQGLQFLFEYFSETQRNKGNFPGRFSGRQFSNSRSEMNVSTLELGDSALYLCASSPGTSGGKDTQYFGPGTRLTVL.

This clone has just a few counts. V and J are TRBV6-5 and TRBJ2-7; 11 nucleotides match TRBD1. J lost 7 bases, V lost 8 bases, and 13 bases had no gene match. The CDR3 has 15 residues. CDR1 is MNHEY and CDR2 is SVGAGI in the germline V gene. The CDR3 DNA reads as TGTGCCAGCGGTTCCCCGTCGGACAGGGGGCGTGAGCAGTACTTC. Translation: CASGSPSDRGREQYF.

J is TRBJ2-7 and V is TRBV7-2; 12 nucleotides line up with TRBD2. There are 15 residues in the CDR3. J was trimmed by 3 bases and V by 5 bases; bases with no gene match: 5. Germline-derived CDR1 and CDR2 are SGHTA and FQGNSA. The CDR3 loop reads CASSPGLAGLYEQYF. As DNA, the CDR3 is TGTGCCAGCAGCCCGGGACTAGCGGGCCTCTACGAGCAGTACTTC.

The chain joins TRBV5-1 to TRBJ2-3; the match to TRBD2 covers 8 bases. Germline CDR1 and CDR2: SGHRS and YFSETQ. The CDR3 sequence is 15 residues long. V trimming: 4 bases; J trimming: 14 bases; junction bases outside the gene matches: 18. The CDR3 region is CASSPDGSGTPVTYF. The CDR3 DNA is TGCGCCAGCAGCCCGGACGGTAGCGGGACCCCTGTGACGTATTTT.

This chain uses TRBV7-9 with TRBJ2-4; unclear D gene. The CDR3 spans 14 residues. The germline CDR1 and CDR2 sequences are SEHNR and FQNEAQ (reference sequence). With 5 bases removed from V and 0 bases from J, the gap between germline ends came to 8 bases. The CDR3 is CASSQSLAKNIQYF. The DNA of the CDR3 is TGTGCCAGCAGCCAGTCCCTAGCCAAAAACATTCAGTACTTC.

This clone was picked up a small number of times. The genes are TRBV21-1 and TRBJ2-2; the D call in the table, TRBD1, was not verified against the DNA. TRBV21-1 has pseudogene status. The CDR3 runs 15 residues. In DNA form, the CDR3 reads TGTGCCAGCAGCACGAACAGGGAGAACACCGGGGAGCTGTTTTTT. Translating gives CASSTNRENTGELFF.

This clone was counted only a few times. V usage is TRBV29-1 and J usage is TRBJ2-6; no definite D call. Between the trimmed V and J ends, which lost 2 bases and 3 bases, there was a span of 5 bases. The CDR3 runs to 13 residues. The germline V gene encodes CDR1 SQVTM and CDR2 ANQGSEA. The CDR3 bases are TGCAGCGTTGAACGTTTTGGGGCCAACGTCCTGACTTTC. It encodes CSVERFGANVLTF.

This clone was counted only a few times. As DNA, the CDR3 is TGTGCCAGCAGTCCAGAACTGGGGCGTGGTCAGCCCCAGCATTTT. Amino acid sequence: CASSPELGRGQPQHF. The gene calls are TRBV4-2 and TRBJ1-5; TRBD1 might be the D (5 bases). Germline CDR1 is LGHNA and CDR2 is YNFKEQ. This CDR3 is built from 15 residues. The V and J ends lost 6 bases and 6 bases respectively, with 18 bases between them.

This clone turned up a few times. CDR3 sequence reads: CAWRSQGGAQPQHF. CDR3 sequence (DNA): TGTGCCTGGAGGTCGCAGGGTGGAGCTCAGCCCCAGCATTTT. The chain has TRBV30 and TRBJ1-5; tentatively, D is TRBD1 (5 bases). Germline V gene sequence: CDR1 GTSNPN, CDR2 SVGIG (reference sequence). This CDR3 region has 14 residues. V was shortened by 3 bases and J by 6 bases, with 15 bases between the two germline ends. Combining the CDR3 with reference TRBV30 and TRBJ1-5 gives the whole variable domain SQTIHQWPATLVQPVGSPLSLECTVEGTSNPNLYWYRQAAGRGLQLLFYSVGIGQISSEVPQNLSASRPQDRQFILSSKKLLLSDSGFYLCAWRSQGGAQPQHFGDGTRLSIL.

The CDR3 sequence: CASSSLLTESSYNEQFF. The DNA for the CDR3 is TGTGCCAGCAGCTCCCTCTTGACGGAGAGCTCCTACAATGAGCAGTTCTTC. The chain employs TRBV7-9 and TRBJ2-1, with D unresolved. The CDR3 covers 17 residues. The V and J ends lost 4 bases and 0 bases respectively, with 16 bases between them. Germline CDR1 reads SEHNR; CDR2 reads FQNEAQ (reference sequence).

This clone has only a few counts. The genes are TRBV11-2 and TRBJ2-1; 11 nucleotides match TRBD2. Trimming at V came to 3 bases and at J to 4 bases, leaving 8 bases not matched to a gene. CDR1 and CDR2 from the germline V gene are SGHAT and FQNNGV. This CDR3 has 17 amino acids. In DNA, the CDR3 is TGTGCCAGCAGCTTTCATTTAGCGGGGGGGCCTTACAATGAGCAGTTCTTC. It encodes CASSFHLAGGPYNEQFF. Variable domain in full (rest from reference TRBV11-2 and TRBJ2-1): EAGVAQSPRYKIIEKRQSVAFWCNPISGHATLYWYQQILGQGPKLLIQFQNNGVVDDSQLPKDRFSAERLKGVDSTLKIQPAKLEDSAVYLCASSFHLAGGPYNEQFFGPGTRLTVL.

The sample holds a few counts of this clone. V usage is TRBV2 and J usage is TRBJ2-1, with a possible D match to TRBD2 (6 bases). Trimming cost V 6 bases and J 3 bases, with 12 bases left between them. Germline loops: CDR1 SNHLY, CDR2 FYNNEI. The CDR3 is 14 amino acids. The CDR3 region has the DNA TGTGCCAGCAGACAGACTAGTTACTACAATGAGCAGTTCTTC. It codes for CASRQTSYYNEQFF.